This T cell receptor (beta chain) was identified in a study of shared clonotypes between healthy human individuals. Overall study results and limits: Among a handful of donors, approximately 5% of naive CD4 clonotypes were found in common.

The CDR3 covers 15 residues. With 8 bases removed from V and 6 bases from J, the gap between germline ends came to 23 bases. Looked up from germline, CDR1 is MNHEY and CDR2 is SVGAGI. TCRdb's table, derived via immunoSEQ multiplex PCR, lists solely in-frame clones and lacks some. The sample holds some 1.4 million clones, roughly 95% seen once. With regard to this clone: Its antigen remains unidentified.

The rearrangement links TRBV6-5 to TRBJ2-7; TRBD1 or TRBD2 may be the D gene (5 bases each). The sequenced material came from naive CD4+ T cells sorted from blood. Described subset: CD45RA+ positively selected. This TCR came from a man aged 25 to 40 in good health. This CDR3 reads CASGGLSGTLGEQYF. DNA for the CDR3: TGTGCCAGCGGAGGCCTCTCGGGGACCCTTGGCGAGCAGTACTTC.